These 30 T cell receptor beta chains were sequenced from one sample in a study of blood T cell repertoires in COVID-19. The table came from immunoSEQ multiplex PCR; TCRdb's copy has only in-frame clones and leaves some out. Of around 170,000 clones in the sample, more than 85% were seen once. The sequenced sample was peripheral blood. These receptors were taken from a woman aged 30 to 39 with active or convalescent COVID-19.

V usage is TRBV5-1 and J usage is TRBJ1-1; D not certain. Deletions cut 0 bases from V and 5 bases from J, with 14 bases between. CDR1 SGHRS and CDR2 YFSETQ come from the germline V gene. CDR3 size: 15 residues. CDR3 sequence: CASSLDVTAGTEAFF. DNA of the CDR3: TGCGCCAGCAGCTTGGATGTTACGGCCGGGACTGAAGCTTTCTTT.

The chain employs TRBV5-1 and TRBJ1-1; 8 nucleotides align to TRBD1. The CDR3 has 16 residues. The junction had 15 bases not matched to a gene; V was cut back by 3 bases and J by 8 bases. In germline, CDR1 is SGHRS, CDR2 YFSETQ. The CDR3 DNA reads TGCGCCAGCAGCTGGGACAGGTCGAGTCTCCCTACCGAAGCTTTCTTT. Protein sequence: CASSWDRSSLPTEAFF.

This rearrangement joins TRBV30 to TRBJ1-2; no clear D gene. The CDR3 loop spans 14 amino acids. The V and J ends lost 2 bases and 3 bases respectively, with 13 bases between them. Germline V gives CDR1 GTSNPN, CDR2 SVGIG (reference sequence). The CDR3 spells CAWSLTAIYYGYTF. CDR3 coding DNA: TGTGCCTGGAGTTTAACAGCTATATACTATGGCTACACCTTC. Based on the CDR3 plus reference TRBV30 and TRBJ1-2, the full variable domain is SQTIHQWPATLVQPVGSPLSLECTVEGTSNPNLYWYRQAAGRGLQLLFYSVGIGQISSEVPQNLSASRPQDRQFILSSKKLLLSDSGFYLCAWSLTAIYYGYTFGSGTRLTVV.

This clone was detected once. The V call is TRBV9, the J call TRBJ1-1; no reliable D call. Germline CDR1 is SGDLS and CDR2 is YYNGEE. The length of the CDR3 is 12 residues. V was trimmed by 4 bases and J by 4 bases, leaving 8 bases between them. CDR3 sequence: CASSPTGTEAFF. CDR3 in DNA: TGTGCCAGCAGCCCTACGGGCACTGAAGCTTTCTTT.

The V gene is TRBV6-6, the J gene TRBJ1-3; 7 bases line up with TRBD1. This CDR3 has 16 residues. The V gene end was trimmed by 6 bases and the J gene end by 1 base; junction bases not matched to a gene: 9. In germline, CDR1 is MNHNY, CDR2 SVGAGI (reference sequence). The CDR3 sequence is CASRTLQGTSGNTIYF. As DNA, the CDR3 is TGTGCCAGCAGGACTTTACAGGGGACGTCTGGAAACACCATATATTTT.

The chain couples TRBV3-1 (or the pseudogene TRBV3-2) to TRBJ2-7; TRBD2 matches 11 bases. V lost 5 bases and J lost 3; bases outside the gene matches: 6. The CDR3 is made up of 15 amino acids. Germline-derived CDR1 and CDR2 are LGHDT and YNNKEL (reference sequence). The DNA for the CDR3 is TGTGCCAGCAGCTCGGGACTAGCGGACAACTACGAGCAGTACTTC. Translating it yields CASSSGLADNYEQYF.

The genes are TRBV28 and TRBJ2-2; TRBD1 is a possible D gene (5 bases). The CDR3 totals 13 residues. Germline V gene data show CDR1 as MDHEN and CDR2 as SYDVKM. V was trimmed by 3 bases and J by 7 bases, leaving 9 bases between them. CDR3 DNA: TGTGCCAGCAGTTTTGGGGCCCGCGGGGAGCTGTTTTTT. It encodes CASSFGARGELFF.

The chain carries TRBV3-1 (or the pseudogene TRBV3-2) and TRBJ2-7, with a weak D call TRBD2 (7 bases). The CDR3 sequence is 14 residues long. CDR1 is LGHDT and CDR2 is YNNKEL in the germline V gene (reference sequence). V lost 4 bases to trimming and J lost 6 bases, with 16 bases between them. The CDR3 reads CASSPTVGGGEQYF. CDR3 sequence (DNA): TGTGCCAGCAGCCCGACAGTGGGAGGGGGCGAGCAGTACTTC.

The rearrangement joins TRBV3-1 (or the pseudogene TRBV3-2) to TRBJ2-2; no clear D. The CDR3 has 15 amino acids. Trimming shortened V by 6 bases and J by 3 bases, and 14 bases separated the two germline ends. The germline V gene encodes CDR1 LGHDT and CDR2 YNNKEL (reference sequence). In DNA form, the CDR3 reads TGTGCCAGCAGACTTTCCAGGTCCCACACCGGGGAGCTGTTTTTT. Protein: CASRLSRSHTGELFF.

The chain couples TRBV3-1 (or the pseudogene TRBV3-2) to TRBJ2-5, with TRBD2 as a possible D gene (6 bases). V lost 4 bases and J 2 bases, leaving 14 bases between the germline ends. CDR3 length equals 15 residues. Germline V lookup: CDR1 LGHDT, CDR2 YNNKEL (reference sequence). CDR3 in DNA: TGTGCCAGCAGCCCACCGCCGGCGGGGCAAGAGACCCAGTACTTC. It is translated as CASSPPPAGQETQYF.

V is TRBV20-1 and J is TRBJ2-1; no definite D call. The CDR3 runs 11 residues. The germline V gene has CDR1 DFQATT and CDR2 SNEGSKA (reference sequence). Trimming removed 0 bases at V and 7 bases at J, with 4 bases between. CDR3 protein: CSAREANEQFF. Written as DNA, the CDR3 is TGCAGTGCTAGAGAAGCAAATGAGCAGTTCTTC.

The count of this clone is one. This chain uses TRBV19 with TRBJ2-7; TRBD1 matches 9 bases. Trimming took 6 bases from V and 3 from J; bases not matched to a gene: 6. CDR3 length: 14 amino acids. Germline-derived CDR1 and CDR2 are LNHDA and SQIVND (reference sequence). In DNA form, the CDR3 reads TGTGCCAGTAGACCGGGACAGGGCTACTACGAGCAGTACTTC. Protein product: CASRPGQGYYEQYF.

The CDR3: CAWTGTGGYGANVLTF. CDR3 bases: TGTGCCTGGACCGGGACAGGGGGTTACGGGGCCAACGTCCTGACTTTC. The V gene is TRBV30, the J gene TRBJ2-6; TRBD1 matches at 11 bases. With V trimmed by 4 bases and J by 4 bases, 6 bases remained unmatched. The CDR3 has 16 amino acids. In germline, CDR1 is GTSNPN, CDR2 SVGIG (reference sequence).

This clone was observed a few times. The chain employs TRBV20-1 and TRBJ1-5, with D tentatively TRBD1 (6 bases). The CDR3 spans 12 residues. V shed 3 bases and J shed 4 bases, with 7 bases lying between them. Germline V CDR1 and CDR2: DFQATT, SNEGSKA (reference sequence). The CDR3 here is CSASTGNQPQHF. As DNA, the CDR3 is TGCAGTGCTAGTACAGGGAATCAGCCCCAGCATTTT.

V and J are TRBV18 and TRBJ1-4; no clear D. The V end was cut by 3 bases, the J end by 7 bases, with 12 bases between. The germline gives CDR1 KGHSH, CDR2 LQKENI. This CDR3 is built from 14 residues. CDR3 DNA: TGTGCCAGCTCACCTAACACAGCAATTGAAAAACTGTTTTTT. Encoded protein: CASSPNTAIEKLFF.

The V call is TRBV28, the J call TRBJ2-5; 10 bases align to TRBD1. Germline trimming cut 6 bases from V and 4 bases from J; bases unmatched to any gene: 5. Germline-derived CDR1 and CDR2 are MDHEN and SYDVKM. This CDR3 comprises 14 residues. CDR3 amino acids: CASSARQGAETQYF. The CDR3 region has the DNA TGTGCCAGCAGCGCGAGACAGGGGGCAGAGACCCAGTACTTC.

Written as DNA, the CDR3 is TGCGCCAGCAGCCAATCTGCCACAGCAACTAATGAAAAACTGTTTTTT. Translating it yields CASSQSATATNEKLFF. The rearrangement links TRBV4-1 to TRBJ1-4; D gene uncertain. The V gene lost 2 bases and the J gene lost 0 bases, with 10 bases spanning the gap. This CDR3 is built from 16 residues. Germline CDR1 is MGHRA and CDR2 is YSYEKL.

This chain links TRBV5-1 with TRBJ2-1; D may be TRBD2 (5 bases). Germline CDR1 reads SGHRS; CDR2 reads YFSETQ. V was shortened by 0 bases and J by 9 bases, with 16 bases between the two germline ends. The CDR3 has 15 residues. The DNA of the CDR3 is TGCGCCAGCAGCTTGGCCGGGGTAGGGAACGTTGAGCAGTTCTTC. Translating it yields CASSLAGVGNVEQFF.

The chain is built from TRBV5-1 and TRBJ2-1; 14 bases are shared with TRBD2. J was trimmed by 6 bases and V by 3 bases; bases with no gene match: 11. Per the germline V gene, CDR1 is SGHRS and CDR2 is YFSETQ. The CDR3 has 18 amino acids. CDR3 region: CASSSPKGLAGAGNEQFF. Written as DNA, the CDR3 is TGCGCCAGCAGCTCGCCTAAGGGACTAGCGGGAGCCGGCAATGAGCAGTTCTTC.

The gene calls are TRBV28 and TRBJ1-1; 7 nucleotides align to TRBD1. Germline CDR1 and CDR2: MDHEN and SYDVKM. V shed 4 bases and J 6 bases; nucleotides not matched to a gene: 14. The CDR3 runs 16 residues. CDR3 sequence reads: CASSSTGRGRIAEAFF. CDR3 DNA sequence: TGTGCCAGCAGTTCGACCGGGAGGGGGCGCATAGCTGAAGCTTTCTTT.

The chain has TRBV30 and TRBJ2-2; TRBD2 matches at 12 bases. CDR3 length: 16 residues. Germline V CDR1 and CDR2: GTSNPN, SVGIG (reference sequence). V shed 3 bases, J shed 8 bases, and the junction held 10 bases outside the gene matches. The CDR3 sequence is CAWRRSSGGAAGELFF. The CDR3 DNA reads as TGTGCCTGGAGGCGATCTAGCGGGGGGGCCGCAGGGGAGCTGTTTTTT.

V is TRBV6-4 and J is TRBJ2-2; no firm D call. The germline V gene has CDR1 MRHNA and CDR2 SNTAGT. V dropped 1 base and J dropped 0 bases, with 6 bases sitting between them. CDR3 length: 15 amino acids. CDR3 bases: TGTGCCAGCAGTGACTTGACTTCGAACACCGGGGAGCTGTTTTTT. Its protein is CASSDLTSNTGELFF.

This clone showed up many times. The chain uses TRBV6-6 and TRBJ2-5; a possible D gene is TRBD2 (5 bases). CDR3 length: 14 amino acids. Germline V lookup: CDR1 MNHNY, CDR2 SVGAGI (reference sequence). Trimming cost V 7 bases and J 5 bases, with 17 bases left between them. This CDR3 reads CASTPAAWEETQYF. The CDR3 DNA is TGTGCCAGCACCCCTGCGGCTTGGGAGGAGACCCAGTACTTC.

The chain employs TRBV7-9 and TRBJ2-7, with 11 bases identical to TRBD2. CDR3 size: 15 residues. CDR1 is SEHNR, CDR2 FQNEAQ, per germline (reference sequence). V shed 3 bases, J shed 0 bases, and the junction held 1 base outside the gene matches. The CDR3 here is CASSFGTSGSYEQYF. CDR3 coding DNA: TGTGCCAGCAGCTTTGGGACTAGCGGCTCCTACGAGCAGTACTTC.

The chain has TRBV7-9 and TRBJ2-1; possibly TRBD2 for D (6 bases). Germline-derived CDR1 and CDR2 are SEHNR and FQNEAQ (reference sequence). CDR3 length: 15 residues. Trimming stripped 4 bases from V and 2 bases from J, with 12 bases between. For the CDR3, the DNA is TGTGCCAGCAGCTCGGCGGGAAGCCCCTACAATGAGCAGTTCTTC. Its translation is CASSSAGSPYNEQFF. The full variable domain, its missing parts supplied by reference TRBV7-9 and TRBJ2-1, is DTGVSQNPRHKITKRGQNVTFRCDPISEHNRLYWYRQTLGQGPEFLTYFQNEAQLEKSRLLSDRFSAERPKGSFSTLEIQRTEQGDSAMYLCASSSAGSPYNEQFFGPGTRLTVL.

The chain is built from TRBV3-1 (or the pseudogene TRBV3-2) and TRBJ1-2, with D possibly matching TRBD1 (5 bases). The germline CDR1 and CDR2 sequences are LGHDT and YNNKEL (reference sequence). The V and J ends lost 0 bases and 5 bases respectively, with 19 bases between them. The CDR3 sequence is 17 residues long. Here the CDR3 DNA reads TGTGCCAGCAGCCAAGAGTCGGCCAGGGCTTCTCTTTATGGCTACACCTTC. Encoded protein: CASSQESARASLYGYTF.

This chain joins TRBV5-4 and TRBJ1-1; TRBD1 agrees at 7 bases. Germline trimming cut 0 bases from V and 4 bases from J; bases unmatched to any gene: 6. Germline V lookup: CDR1 SGHNT, CDR2 YYREEE (reference sequence). The CDR3 is made up of 15 amino acids. DNA for the CDR3: TGTGCCAGCAGCTTGGGGCAGGGGGTCGGCACTGAAGCTTTCTTT. It encodes CASSLGQGVGTEAFF. Using reference TRBV5-4 and TRBJ1-1 for the parts outside the CDR3, the full variable domain is ETGVTQSPTHLIKTRGQQVTLRCSSQSGHNTVSWYQQALGQGPQFIFQYYREEENGRGNFPPRFSGLQFPNYSSELNVNALELDDSALYLCASSLGQGVGTEAFFGQGTRLTVV.

The genes are TRBV5-1 and TRBJ1-2, with D perhaps TRBD1 (6 bases). Trimming left V 0 bases short and J 8 bases short, with 17 bases between. The CDR3 runs 15 residues. Germline V gene lookup returns CDR1 SGHRS and CDR2 YFSETQ. The CDR3 nucleotides read TGCGCCAGCAGCTTGGAGGGGGTCGTGGGGCGCGGCTACACCTTC. Protein: CASSLEGVVGRGYTF. Full variable domain (remainder filled in from reference TRBV5-1 and TRBJ1-2): KAGVTQTPRYLIKTRGQQVTLSCSPISGHRSVSWYQQTPGQGLQFLFEYFSETQRNKGNFPGRFSGRQFSNSRSEMNVSTLELGDSALYLCASSLEGVVGRGYTFGSGTRLTVV.

This chain connects TRBV5-4 to TRBJ1-2; tentative D call: TRBD1 (5 bases). Per germline, CDR1 SGHNT and CDR2 YYREEE (reference sequence). CDR3 length: 13 amino acids. Trimming stripped 4 bases from V and 4 bases from J, with 11 bases between. CDR3 bases: TGTGCCAGCAGCGGGGGGGGTCTCTATGGCTACACCTTC. Protein: CASSGGGLYGYTF.

The V gene is TRBV27, the J gene TRBJ2-3; TRBD2 agrees at 11 bases. Germline V gene data show CDR1 as MNHEY and CDR2 as SMNVEV (reference sequence). The CDR3 covers 18 residues. V trimming: 2 bases; J trimming: 2 bases; junction bases outside the gene matches: 9. In DNA form, the CDR3 reads TGTGCCAGCAGTTTAGTTGTTAGCGGGAGGGGAACCACAGATACGCAGTATTTT. Amino acid sequence: CASSLVVSGRGTTDTQYF.